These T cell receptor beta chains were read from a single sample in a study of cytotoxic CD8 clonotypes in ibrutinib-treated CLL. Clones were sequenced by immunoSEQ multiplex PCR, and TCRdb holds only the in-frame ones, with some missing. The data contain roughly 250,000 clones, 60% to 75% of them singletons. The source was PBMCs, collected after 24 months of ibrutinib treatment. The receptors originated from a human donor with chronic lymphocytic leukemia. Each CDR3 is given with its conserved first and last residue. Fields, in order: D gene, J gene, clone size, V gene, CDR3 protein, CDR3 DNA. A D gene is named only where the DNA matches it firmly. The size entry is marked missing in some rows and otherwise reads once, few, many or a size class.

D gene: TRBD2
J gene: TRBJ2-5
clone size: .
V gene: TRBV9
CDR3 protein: CASSGVAGGQETQYF
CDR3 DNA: TGTGCCAGCAGCGGAGTAGCGGGAGGGCAAGAGACCCAGTACTTC

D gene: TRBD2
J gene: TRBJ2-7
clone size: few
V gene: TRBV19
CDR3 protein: CASSSPAGVGYEQYF
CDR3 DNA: TGTGCCAGTAGTTCCCCGGCGGGGGTTGGCTACGAGCAGTACTTC

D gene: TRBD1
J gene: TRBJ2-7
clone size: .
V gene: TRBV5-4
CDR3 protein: CASSSGGDRGVGPYEQYF
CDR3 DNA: TGTGCCAGCAGCTCGGGAGGGGACAGGGGAGTAGGCCCCTACGAGCAGTACTTC

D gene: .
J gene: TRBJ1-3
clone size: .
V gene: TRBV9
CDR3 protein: CASSPGRRSGNTIYF
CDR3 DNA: TGTGCCAGCAGCCCGGGACGCCGCTCTGGAAACACCATATATTTT

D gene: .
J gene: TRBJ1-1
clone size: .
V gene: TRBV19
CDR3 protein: CASSIVAANEAFF
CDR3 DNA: TGTGCCAGTAGTATAGTGGCCGCAAATGAAGCTTTCTTT

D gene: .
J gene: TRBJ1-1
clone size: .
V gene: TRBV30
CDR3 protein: CAWSVQANTEAFF
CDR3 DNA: TGTGCCTGGAGTGTACAAGCGAACACTGAAGCTTTCTTT

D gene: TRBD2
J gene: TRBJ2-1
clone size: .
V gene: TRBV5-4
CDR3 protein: CASSFSGPHNEQFF
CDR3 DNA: TGTGCCAGCAGCTTTAGCGGGCCCCACAATGAGCAGTTCTTC

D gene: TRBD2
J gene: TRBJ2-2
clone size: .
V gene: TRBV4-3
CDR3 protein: CASSQDASGGLANTGELFF
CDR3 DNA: TGCGCCAGCAGCCAAGATGCGAGCGGGGGGCTGGCGAACACCGGGGAGCTGTTTTTT

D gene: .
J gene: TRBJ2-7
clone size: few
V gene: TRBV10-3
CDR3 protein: CAISSAGSEQYF
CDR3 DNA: TGTGCCATCAGTTCGGCAGGGAGCGAGCAGTACTTC

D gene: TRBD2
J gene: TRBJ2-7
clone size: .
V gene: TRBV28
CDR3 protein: CASSSTAGGVAYEQYF
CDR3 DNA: TGTGCCAGCAGTTCGACGGCGGGAGGGGTAGCCTACGAGCAGTACTTC

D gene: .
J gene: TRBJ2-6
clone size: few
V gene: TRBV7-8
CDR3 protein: CASSPSGANVLTF
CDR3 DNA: TGTGCCAGCAGCCCTTCTGGGGCCAACGTCCTGACTTTC

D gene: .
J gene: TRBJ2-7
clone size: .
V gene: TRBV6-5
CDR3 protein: CASSWGGTYEQYF
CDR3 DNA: TGTGCCAGTTCTTGGGGCGGGACCTACGAGCAGTACTTC

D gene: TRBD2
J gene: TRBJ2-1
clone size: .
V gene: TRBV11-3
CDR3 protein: CASSPSGSPRTRREQFF
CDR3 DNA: TGTGCCAGCAGTCCCAGCGGGAGCCCCCGCACTAGGCGTGAGCAGTTCTTC

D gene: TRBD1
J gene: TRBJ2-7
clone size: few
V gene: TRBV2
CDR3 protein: CASSGGQGFDPYEQYF
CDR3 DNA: TGTGCCAGCAGTGGCGGACAGGGCTTCGATCCCTACGAGCAGTACTTC

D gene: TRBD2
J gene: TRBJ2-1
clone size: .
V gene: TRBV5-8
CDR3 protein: CASSLSIAGGNEQFF
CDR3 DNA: TGTGCCAGCAGCTTGTCAATAGCGGGAGGGAATGAGCAGTTCTTC

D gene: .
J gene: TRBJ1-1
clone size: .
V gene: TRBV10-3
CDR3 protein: CAISIQNSDTEAFF
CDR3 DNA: TGTGCCATCAGTATACAAAACTCGGACACTGAAGCTTTCTTT

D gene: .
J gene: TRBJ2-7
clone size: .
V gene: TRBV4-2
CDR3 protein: CASSQDRGREQYF
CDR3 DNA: TGTGCCAGCAGCCAGGACCGGGGCCGAGAGCAGTACTTC

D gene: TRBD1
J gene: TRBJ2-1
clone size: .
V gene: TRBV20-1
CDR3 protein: CSYKQGDEQFF
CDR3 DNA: TGCAGTTACAAACAGGGGGACGAGCAGTTCTTC

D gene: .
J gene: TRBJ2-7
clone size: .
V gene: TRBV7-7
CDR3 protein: CASSLGDGPAYEQYF
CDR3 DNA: TGTGCTAGCAGCTTAGGCGACGGACCGGCCTACGAGCAGTACTTC

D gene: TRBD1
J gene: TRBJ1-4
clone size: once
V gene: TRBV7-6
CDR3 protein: CASSLGTGSEKLFF
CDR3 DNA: TGTGCCAGCAGCTTAGGGACAGGGTCAGAAAAACTGTTTTTT

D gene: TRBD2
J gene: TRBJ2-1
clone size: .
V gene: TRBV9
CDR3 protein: CASSASGGPHEQFF
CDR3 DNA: TGTGCCAGCAGCGCATCGGGAGGGCCCCATGAGCAGTTCTTC

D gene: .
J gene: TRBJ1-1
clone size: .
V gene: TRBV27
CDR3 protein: CASRYQGEAFF
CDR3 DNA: TGTGCCAGCAGATACCAGGGTGAAGCTTTCTTT

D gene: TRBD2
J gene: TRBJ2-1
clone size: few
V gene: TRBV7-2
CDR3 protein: CASSPQAGGYNEQFF
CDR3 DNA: TGTGCCAGCAGCCCCCAAGCGGGAGGGTACAATGAGCAGTTCTTC

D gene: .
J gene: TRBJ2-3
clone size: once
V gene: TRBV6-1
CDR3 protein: CASSVSTDTQYF
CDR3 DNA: TGTGCCAGCAGTGTTTCCACAGATACGCAGTATTTT

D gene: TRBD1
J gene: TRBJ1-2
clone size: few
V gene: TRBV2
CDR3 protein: CASSQTGAPLGGYTF
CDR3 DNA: TGTGCCAGCAGCCAGACAGGGGCCCCGTTAGGTGGCTACACCTTC

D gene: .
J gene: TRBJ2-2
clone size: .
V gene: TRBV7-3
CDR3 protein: CASSLRRATGELFF
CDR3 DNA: TGTGCCAGCAGCTTACGGCGGGCCACCGGGGAGCTGTTTTTT